The rows below give T cell receptor beta chains drawn from one sample of a study of graft-versus-host responses after intestinal transplantation. These TCRs' antigens remain unknown. Libraries were prepared by immunoSEQ multiplex PCR; TCRdb keeps only in-frame clonotypes and omits some of them. The sample shows 90,000 to 95,000 clones, 90% to 95% of them seen only once. This specimen was unstimulated CD8+ T cells sorted from spleen or lymph node cells, taken before intestinal transplant. The receptor set was obtained from a human donor who received an intestinal transplant. CDR3s include the opening cysteine and the closing phenylalanine or tryptophan. The D gene is left open where the match is weak. Some rows have no size entry. The others give once, few or many, or a class for an expanded clone.

clone_size	d_call	v_call	j_call	cdr3_aa	cdr3_nt
NA	NA	TRBV9	TRBJ2-5	CASSVSGGQETQYF	TGTGCCAGCAGCGTTTCAGGGGGGCAAGAGACCCAGTACTTC
NA	NA	TRBV6-5	TRBJ2-3	CASSFLRERTDTQYF	TGTGCCAGCAGTTTCCTCAGGGAAAGAACAGATACGCAGTATTTT
once	TRBD2	TRBV4-2	TRBJ2-1	CASSDGGYNEQFF	TGTGCCAGCAGCGACGGGGGGTATAATGAGCAGTTCTTC
NA	TRBD2	TRBV5-5	TRBJ2-7	CASSLSSGEQYF	TGTGCCAGCAGCTTGTCTAGCGGCGAGCAGTACTTC
NA	TRBD1	TRBV15	TRBJ1-1	CATSRTGGPMNTEAFF	TGTGCCACCAGCAGGACAGGGGGCCCCATGAACACTGAAGCTTTCTTT
NA	TRBD1	TRBV16	TRBJ2-7	CASSQSGTGYNEQYF	TGTGCCAGCAGCCAATCCGGGACAGGGTATAACGAGCAGTACTTC
NA	NA	TRBV5-6	TRBJ2-5	CASSFGPTQYF	TGTGCCAGCAGCTTTGGCCCGACCCAGTACTTC
NA	NA	TRBV7-9	TRBJ2-7	CASSLVGQHQPYEQYF	TGTGCCAGCAGCTTAGTGGGGCAGCATCAACCCTACGAGCAGTACTTC
NA	TRBD1	TRBV29-1	TRBJ1-1	CSAGQGGNTEAFF	TGCAGCGCAGGACAGGGAGGGAACACTGAAGCTTTCTTT
NA	NA	TRBV27	TRBJ2-5	CASSPNPAGETQYF	TGTGCCAGCAGTCCGAACCCGGCAGGCGAGACCCAGTACTTC
NA	TRBD2	TRBV27	TRBJ2-7	CASSFIVASGTYEQYF	TGTGCCAGCAGTTTTATCGTGGCTAGCGGGACCTACGAGCAGTACTTC
NA	NA	TRBV30	TRBJ2-7	CASKDRTYEQYF	TGTGCCTCCAAGGACAGAACCTACGAGCAGTACTTC
NA	TRBD2	TRBV6-1	TRBJ2-5	CASSDEGLAGKETQYF	TGTGCCAGCAGTGATGAAGGACTAGCGGGAAAAGAGACCCAGTACTTC
NA	TRBD2	TRBV4-2	TRBJ2-2	CASSQALTGGGNTGELFF	TGTGCCAGCAGCCAGGCCTTAACGGGGGGGGGAAACACCGGGGAGCTGTTTTTT
NA	TRBD1	TRBV5-1	TRBJ1-1	CASSPYDRFRTGVTEAFF	TGCGCCAGCAGCCCCTACGACAGGTTTCGGACAGGGGTAACTGAAGCTTTCTTT
NA	TRBD2	TRBV27	TRBJ2-5	CASSSVSGSAETQYF	TGTGCCAGCAGTTCCGTAAGCGGGAGTGCAGAGACCCAGTACTTC
NA	NA	TRBV30	TRBJ2-7	CACQGHPYEQYF	TGTGCCTGCCAGGGACACCCGTACGAGCAGTACTTC
NA	NA	TRBV2	TRBJ1-6	CASWGGLYNSPLHF	TGTGCCAGCTGGGGGGGGCTCTATAATTCACCCCTCCACTTT
NA	TRBD2	TRBV27	TRBJ2-1	CASRSSGGLYNEQFF	TGTGCCAGCAGGAGCAGCGGGGGTCTATACAATGAGCAGTTCTTC